The source of this TCR beta chain is a study of T-cell memory formation after mild COVID-19. With respect to this clonotype: Its antigen is currently unknown.

CDR3 length: 13 amino acids. Germline lookup yields CDR1 KGHSH and CDR2 LQKENI. Trimming at V came to 4 bases and at J to 7 bases, leaving 6 bases not matched to a gene. MiXCR, applied by TCRdb to the 5' RACE reads, yields one record per CDR3 protein. The sample lists 300,000 to 350,000 distinct CDR3 sequences, approximately 19% occurring once. Study-wide findings and caveats: Cross-reactive memory apparently joined, as some responding clones appeared in pre-infection memory.

The TCR sequence derives from a man between 18 and 35 years old who had mild COVID-19 (a few samples of this study predate the infection). Cell type and time point are not known. The sample was PBMCs or a T cell subset sorted from them (not recorded which). The chain joins TRBV18 to TRBJ1-2, with 7 nucleotides matching TRBD1. This CDR3 is CASSLRQGPGYTF. DNA of the CDR3: TGTGCCAGCTCACTTCGACAGGGACCTGGCTACACCTTC.